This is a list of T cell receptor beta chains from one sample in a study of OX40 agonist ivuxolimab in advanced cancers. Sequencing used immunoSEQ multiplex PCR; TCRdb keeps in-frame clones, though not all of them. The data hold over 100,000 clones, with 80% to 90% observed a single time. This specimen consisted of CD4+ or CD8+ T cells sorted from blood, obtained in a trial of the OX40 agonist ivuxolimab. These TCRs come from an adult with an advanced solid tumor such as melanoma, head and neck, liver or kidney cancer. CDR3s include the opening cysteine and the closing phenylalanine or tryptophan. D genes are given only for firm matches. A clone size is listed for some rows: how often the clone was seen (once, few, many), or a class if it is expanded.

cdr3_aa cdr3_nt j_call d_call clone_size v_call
CASSLNSGSNTGELFF TGTGCCAGCAGCTTAAATTCAGGGTCGAACACCGGGGAGCTGTTTTTT TRBJ2-2 - - TRBV7-3
CASSFTGQSTGELFF TGTGCCAGCAGCTTTACTGGACAGTCCACCGGGGAGCTGTTTTTT TRBJ2-2 - once TRBV7-2
CASSTATDNTEAFF TGTGCCAGCAGCACCGCAACGGATAACACTGAAGCTTTCTTT TRBJ1-1 - few TRBV9
CASSSNYEQYF TGTGCCAGCAGCTCAAACTACGAGCAGTACTTC TRBJ2-7 - - TRBV5-6
CASSPGPRTGAAPF TGTGCCAGCTCACCGGGACCAAGAACAGGCGCTGCACCCTTT TRBJ1-3 - - TRBV18
CASSKEFGGTEAFF TGTGCCAGCAGCAAAGAGTTCGGGGGGACTGAAGCTTTCTTT TRBJ1-1 - - TRBV21-1
CASSLGGRFEAFF TGTGCCAGCAGCTTAGGGGGCAGATTTGAAGCTTTCTTT TRBJ1-1 - - TRBV11-2
CASNGRYEKLFF TGTGCCAGTAATGGCCGTTATGAAAAACTGTTTTTT TRBJ1-4 - - TRBV19
CASSLDSMNTEAFF TGCGCCAGCAGCCTGGACAGCATGAACACTGAAGCTTTCTTT TRBJ1-1 - - TRBV5-1
CASSTNRGEGYTF TGTGCCAGCAGCACCAACAGGGGTGAGGGCTACACCTTC TRBJ1-2 TRBD1 - TRBV7-2
CARNANRGTGYTF TGTGCCCGCAATGCTAATAGGGGGACTGGCTACACCTTC TRBJ1-2 - - TRBV30
CASSNRVSGANVLTF TGTGCCAGCAGTAACAGGGTGTCTGGGGCCAACGTCCTGACTTTC TRBJ2-6 - once TRBV27
CASNLAGGTDTQYF TGTGCCAGCAACTTAGCGGGGGGAACAGATACGCAGTATTTT TRBJ2-3 TRBD2 - TRBV2
CASSFSRGLGEQYF TGTGCCAGCAGCTTCTCGCGGGGGCTTGGGGAGCAGTACTTC TRBJ2-7 - - TRBV7-2
CASSPPSGGTSDTQYF TGTGCCAGCAGCCCACCCAGCGGGGGGACCTCAGATACGCAGTATTTT TRBJ2-3 TRBD2 once TRBV9
CASSLIFTGNSPLHF TGTGCCAGCAGCTTAATATTTACGGGGAATTCACCCCTCCACTTT TRBJ1-6 - - TRBV11-2
CASSPGTSYNEQFF TGTGCCAGCAGCCCGGGGACTAGTTACAATGAGCAGTTCTTC TRBJ2-1 TRBD2 - TRBV7-3
CASSPQGMDEQFF TGTGCCAGCAGCCCTCAGGGAATGGATGAGCAGTTCTTC TRBJ2-1 - - TRBV5-6
CATSRRLGTGAIANTIYF TGTGCCACCAGCAGACGCCTGGGCACAGGGGCTATAGCGAACACCATATATTTT TRBJ1-3 TRBD1 - TRBV15
CASRKGVAGGYTDTQYF TGTGCCAGCAGAAAGGGAGTAGCGGGGGGGTACACAGATACGCAGTATTTT TRBJ2-3 TRBD2 - TRBV27
CASSFNQQETQYF TGTGCCAGCAGTTTCAATCAGCAAGAGACCCAGTACTTC TRBJ2-5 - few TRBV28
CASSRDSQETQYF TGTGCCAGCTCGCGGGACAGCCAAGAGACCCAGTACTTC TRBJ2-5 - once TRBV18
CASSPWNSRDGYTF TGTGCCAGCAGCCCCTGGAACTCCCGGGATGGCTACACCTTC TRBJ1-2 - - TRBV7-2
CASSQSGSYEQYF TGTGCCAGCAGCCAGAGCGGATCCTACGAGCAGTACTTC TRBJ2-7 - - TRBV7-3
CASSVGASEGETQYF TGTGCCAGCAGCGTAGGGGCTAGCGAGGGAGAGACCCAGTACTTC TRBJ2-5 - - TRBV9